The 13 T cell receptor beta chains in this list originate from one sample, sequenced in a study of blood T cell repertoires in COVID-19. Some clones are missing from TCRdb's copy, which holds only in-frame ones; the method was immunoSEQ multiplex PCR. The sample has about 26,000 clones, about 94% seen once. Sequenced: peripheral blood. The source is a human donor with active COVID-19. The donor label of this sample is uncertain.

This chain uses TRBV19 with TRBJ2-3; TRBD2 might be the D (7 bases). This CDR3 is 13 amino acids long. The germline V gene has CDR1 LNHDA and CDR2 SQIVND (reference sequence). V lost 6 bases, J lost 2 bases, and 9 bases lay in between. For the CDR3, the DNA is TGTGCCAGTAGACGGGGGGCCACAGATACGCAGTATTTT. Its translation is CASRRGATDTQYF.

This rearrangement joins TRBV5-6 to TRBJ2-7; tentative D call: TRBD1 (5 bases). The CDR3 contains 15 residues. Looked up from germline, CDR1 is SGHDT and CDR2 is YYEEEE. V was clipped by 0 bases and J by 3 bases, with 13 bases between them. Written as DNA, the CDR3 is TGTGCCAGCAGCTTGGCCCCAGGGCGGAACTACGAGCAGTACTTC. It encodes CASSLAPGRNYEQYF.

The genes are TRBV24-1 and TRBJ2-1, with 13 bases aligning to TRBD2. CDR3 length equals 15 residues. Germline V gene lookup returns CDR1 KGHDR and CDR2 SFDVKD. The junction had 4 bases not matched to a gene; V was cut back by 3 bases and J by 9 bases. Here the CDR3 DNA reads TGTGCCACCAGTGATGGACTAGCGGGAGAGACTGAGCAGTTCTTC. Its translation: CATSDGLAGETEQFF.

The chain combines TRBV2 with TRBJ2-3; 12 nucleotides agree with TRBD2. Trimming took 8 bases from V and 2 from J; bases not matched to a gene: 2. The V gene's germline CDR1 is SNHLY and CDR2 FYNNEI. The CDR3 totals 14 residues. The CDR3 reads CASGLAGSTDTQYF. CDR3 nucleotide sequence: TGTGCCAGCGGACTAGCGGGATCCACAGATACGCAGTATTTT.

The rearrangement joins TRBV7-2 to TRBJ2-5, with 13 positions matching TRBD2. Germline V gene sequence: CDR1 SGHTA, CDR2 FQGNSA. The CDR3 has 18 residues. J gave up 2 bases and V 2 bases, and 8 bases lay outside the gene matches. This CDR3 is CASSLSLGLAGVQETQYF. The CDR3 DNA follows: TGTGCCAGCAGCTTATCGTTAGGACTAGCGGGAGTTCAAGAGACCCAGTACTTC.

The rearrangement links TRBV2 to TRBJ1-2; 9 bases match TRBD1. V trimming: 6 bases; J trimming: 8 bases; junction bases outside the gene matches: 13. CDR1 is SNHLY, CDR2 FYNNEI, per germline. The CDR3 loop spans 15 amino acids. This CDR3 reads CASRSLIRTGVGYTF. The CDR3 nucleotides are TGTGCCAGCAGGTCCCTAATCCGGACAGGGGTAGGCTACACCTTC.

This clone was picked up one time. This chain joins TRBV10-3 and TRBJ2-6, with 7 bases that match TRBD2. The CDR3 runs to 15 residues. Germline V gene lookup returns CDR1 ENHRY and CDR2 SYGVKD. V gave up 4 bases and J gave up 5 bases; unmatched junction bases: 5. CDR3 region: CAISGGAGWANVLTF. Written as DNA, the CDR3 is TGTGCCATCAGTGGCGGAGCGGGGTGGGCCAACGTCCTGACTTTC.

The rearrangement links TRBV18 to TRBJ2-1; 12 bases are shared with TRBD2. The junction had 5 bases not matched to a gene; V was cut back by 6 bases and J by 5 bases. The CDR3 is made up of 15 amino acids. Per the germline V gene, CDR1 is KGHSH and CDR2 is LQKENI. CDR3 residues: CASSPGLAGNNEQFF. For the CDR3, the DNA is TGTGCCAGCTCTCCCGGACTAGCGGGAAACAATGAGCAGTTCTTC. Full variable domain (remainder filled in from reference TRBV18 and TRBJ2-1): NAGVMQNPRHLVRRRGQEARLRCSPMKGHSHVYWYRQLPEEGLKFMVYLQKENIIDESGMPKERFSAEFPKEGPSILRIQQVVRGDSAAYFCASSPGLAGNNEQFFGPGTRLTVL.

This rearrangement joins TRBV7-9 to TRBJ1-1; the D gene is possibly TRBD1 (5 bases). Trimming cost V 7 bases and J 4 bases, with 19 bases left between them. This CDR3 region has 15 residues. Germline CDR1 reads SEHNR; CDR2 reads FQNEAQ (reference sequence). This chain's CDR3 is CASNLIRAGRTEAFF. The DNA for the CDR3 is TGTGCCAGCAATCTAATCCGGGCAGGGCGCACTGAAGCTTTCTTT. The complete variable domain, with remaining parts taken from reference TRBV7-9 and TRBJ1-1, reads DTGVSQNPRHKITKRGQNVTFRCDPISEHNRLYWYRQTLGQGPEFLTYFQNEAQLEKSRLLSDRFSAERPKGSFSTLEIQRTEQGDSAMYLCASNLIRAGRTEAFFGQGTRLTVV.

This chain uses TRBV5-1 with TRBJ2-2; D might be TRBD1 (5 bases). Germline loops: CDR1 SGHRS, CDR2 YFSETQ. Deletions cut 1 base from V and 0 bases from J, with 10 bases between. The CDR3 sequence is 16 residues long. The CDR3 nucleotides read TGCGCCAGCAGCTTGAGCCCAGGGACGAACACCGGGGAGCTGTTTTTT. Translation gives CASSLSPGTNTGELFF.

The rearrangement uses TRBV4-3 and TRBJ2-7, with 9 bases that match TRBD1. The germline gives CDR1 LGHNA, CDR2 YSLEER. With V trimmed by 5 bases and J by 3 bases, 5 bases remained unmatched. This CDR3 region has 14 residues. CDR3 amino acids: CASSYNRGLYEQYF. Here the CDR3 DNA reads TGCGCCAGCAGCTATAACAGGGGGCTCTACGAGCAGTACTTC.

The chain employs TRBV3-1 (or the pseudogene TRBV3-2) and TRBJ1-5, with 9 nucleotides matching TRBD1. The trim removed 1 base at V and 2 bases at J, leaving 3 bases unmatched. This CDR3 has 16 amino acids. Germline CDR1 LGHDT, CDR2 YNNKEL (reference sequence). CDR3 sequence: CASSQGTGVGNQPQHF. CDR3 nucleotide sequence: TGTGCCAGCAGCCAAGGGACAGGGGTTGGCAATCAGCCCCAGCATTTT.

This chain joins TRBV30 and TRBJ2-7, with D possibly matching TRBD2 (5 bases). Germline V gene data show CDR1 as GTSNPN and CDR2 as SVGIG (reference sequence). This CDR3 region has 15 residues. V shed 5 bases and J shed 6 bases, with 23 bases lying between them. DNA for the CDR3: TGTGCCTGGGGCAATCCGGGCCGAGGGCCCTCCGAGCAGTACTTC. Residues: CAWGNPGRGPSEQYF.